The sequence of this T cell receptor (beta chain) was determined in a study of OX40 agonist ivuxolimab in advanced cancers. CDR1 SGHDT and CDR2 YYEEEE come from the germline V gene. Trimming stripped 2 bases from V and 4 bases from J, with 4 bases between. The CDR3 covers 11 residues. Using immunoSEQ multiplex PCR, the repertoire was profiled, and TCRdb retains in-frame clones only, with some absent. Of 150,000 to 170,000 clones detected, around 94% appear once; the ten largest clones hold about 0.3%. Findings and caveats of the study: Mean expanded clone counts were higher in CD8+ than CD4+ T cells.

Regarding this clone: As yet, its antigen is unknown.

The sample in question was CD4+ or CD8+ T cells sorted from blood, obtained in a trial of the OX40 agonist ivuxolimab. The sequence derives from an adult with an advanced solid tumor such as melanoma, head and neck, liver or kidney cancer. J is TRBJ2-7 and V is TRBV5-6; D not resolved. CDR3: CASSFVYEQYF. In DNA form, the CDR3 reads TGTGCCAGCAGCTTTGTATACGAGCAGTACTTC.